Shown below are 14 T cell receptor beta chains from a single sample sequenced in a study of prognosis after radiotherapy for stage I lung cancer. It was by two-round multiplex PCR that TCR beta CDR3 was amplified from genomic DNA. Primers specific to each TRBV and TRBJ gene were used in first-round PCR. TCRdb independently ran MiXCR on the multiplex PCR reads; one entry per CDR3 protein. The sample lists 8,000 to 9,000 distinct CDR3 sequences; approximately 60% were seen once. This specimen was PBMCs, taken before or after stereotactic body radiation therapy (not recorded which). Receptors originate from a donor over 45 with non-small cell lung cancer.

This clonotype rates as medium-sized (0.01 to 0.1%). The V gene is TRBV7-2, the J gene TRBJ1-3; no definite D call. Germline lookup yields CDR1 SGHTA and CDR2 FQGNSA. V lost 4 bases and J 2 bases, leaving 6 bases between the germline ends. The CDR3 contains 13 residues. CDR3 DNA sequence: TGTGCCAGCAGCTACCATGCTGGAAACACCATATATTTT. It is translated as CASSYHAGNTIYF.

By share, this clonotype ranks as medium-sized. The chain has TRBV10-3 and TRBJ2-1; D is undetermined. In germline, CDR1 is ENHRY, CDR2 SYGVKD. Trimming took off 5 bases at V and 9 bases at J, with 11 bases between the two ends. The CDR3 contains 12 residues. CDR3 DNA: TGTGCCATCAGTAGTGCACTAAGTGAGCAGTTCTTC. Its translation is CAISSALSEQFF.

The rearrangement uses TRBV10-2 and TRBJ1-6; D call uncertain. The CDR3 totals 13 residues. The V end lost 2 bases, the J end lost 18 bases, and 17 bases lay between the germline ends. Germline assignment: CDR1 WSHSY and CDR2 SAAADI. For the CDR3, the DNA is TGCGCCAGCAGTGAGAACAGTAATTCACCCACCCACTTT. It translates to CASSENSNSPTHF.

The rearrangement links TRBV28 to TRBJ2-1; TRBD1 or TRBD2 may be the D gene (5 bases each). V lost 2 bases to trimming and J lost 8 bases, with 7 bases between them. Looked up from germline, CDR1 is MDHEN and CDR2 is SYDVKM. The CDR3 is 12 amino acids. In DNA, the CDR3 is TGTGCCAGCAGTTTACAGGGACATGAGCAGTTCTTC. Amino acid sequence: CASSLQGHEQFF.

This chain uses TRBV6-4 with TRBJ1-6, with 9 bases lining up with TRBD1. Germline V lookup: CDR1 MRHNA, CDR2 SNTAGT. The CDR3 contains 17 residues. V shed 0 bases and J 5 bases; nucleotides not matched to a gene: 5. The CDR3 nucleotides read TGTGCCAGCAGTGACTCGGGACAGGGTTTCCATAATTCACCCCTCCACTTT. It specifies CASSDSGQGFHNSPLHF.

The rearrangement links TRBV11-2 to TRBJ2-7; D perhaps matches TRBD1 (5 bases). This CDR3 is built from 13 residues. CDR1 and CDR2 from the germline V gene are SGHAT and FQNNGV. Trimming removed 5 bases at V and 6 bases at J, with 14 bases between. The CDR3 region is CASSIDRLAEQYF. CDR3 bases: TGTGCCAGCAGCATCGACAGATTGGCCGAGCAGTACTTC. Filled out from reference TRBV11-2 and TRBJ2-7, the complete variable domain reads EAGVAQSPRYKIIEKRQSVAFWCNPISGHATLYWYQQILGQGPKLLIQFQNNGVVDDSQLPKDRFSAERLKGVDSTLKIQPAKLEDSAVYLCASSIDRLAEQYFGPGTRLTVT.

This clonotype has just a few counts. A read error may produce the germline difference seen at one junction end. The chain joins TRBV24-1 to TRBJ2-2; 9 nucleotides align to TRBD2. Germline CDR1 and CDR2: KGHDR and SFDVKD. CDR3 length: 16 amino acids. Here the CDR3 DNA reads TGTGCCACCAGTGACATTAGCGGGAGTGAGTCCGGGGAGCTTTTTTTT. This encodes CATSDISGSESGELFF.

There are many counts of this clonotype. A much bigger clone sits one base away, suggesting this may be a read error. The chain links TRBV7-9 to TRBJ2-7, with D tentatively TRBD2 (6 bases). This CDR3 contains 16 residues. Germline V lookup: CDR1 SEHNR, CDR2 FQNEAQ (reference sequence). The CDR3 loop reads CAGSLALDVAVYEQYF. The DNA for the CDR3 is TGTGCCGGCAGCTTAGCCCTTGACGTAGCGGTCTACGAGCAGTACTTC.

The chain recombines TRBV11-3 with TRBJ2-3; D not certain. Trimming removed 5 bases from V and 4 bases from J, with 13 bases in between. This CDR3 region has 14 residues. Germline CDR1 and CDR2: SGHNT and YENEEA. CDR3 sequence (DNA): TGTGCCAGCAGCCCCCGATCGACTGCAGATACGCAGTATTTT. Protein: CASSPRSTADTQYF.

The V and J genes are TRBV6-2 or TRBV6-3 and TRBJ2-7; TRBD1 matches 9 bases. Germline CDR1 and CDR2: MNHEY and SVGEGT. CDR3 length: 16 amino acids. The V gene end was trimmed by 5 bases and the J gene end by 3 bases; junction bases not matched to a gene: 11. CDR3 sequence: CASSRGGTGSVYEQYF. The CDR3, as DNA: TGTGCCAGCAGTCGTGGCGGGACAGGGTCTGTCTACGAGCAGTACTTC.

The sample holds a few counts of this clonotype. This chain connects TRBV20-1 to TRBJ1-2, with TRBD1 identical over 8 bases. The CDR3 has 13 amino acids. With V trimmed by 5 bases and J by 4 bases, 6 bases remained unmatched. Germline-derived CDR1 and CDR2 are DFQATT and SNEGSKA (reference sequence). CDR3 nucleotides: TGCAGTGCTCGACCAGGGGGCGGCTATGGCTACACCTTC. Amino acids: CSARPGGGYGYTF.

This clonotype has more than one count but fewer than ten. A much larger clone lies one base from this, so it may be a read error. CDR3 region: CASSSVQNTEAFF. In nucleotides, the CDR3 is TGTGCCAGCAGCTCTGTACAGAACACTGAAGCTTTCTTT. The chain links TRBV5-4 to TRBJ1-1; D unclear. Germline V gene lookup returns CDR1 SGHNT and CDR2 YYREEE (reference sequence). Trimming removed 3 bases at V and 1 base at J, with 7 bases between. This CDR3 comprises 13 residues.

Many counts were recorded for this clonotype. This chain joins TRBV20-1 and TRBJ2-7, with D tentatively TRBD2 (5 bases). Germline assignment: CDR1 DFQATT and CDR2 SNEGSKA (reference sequence). Deletions cut 0 bases from V and 3 bases from J, with 12 bases between. CDR3 length: 14 amino acids. The CDR3 loop is CSARDRRRHYEQYF. The DNA for the CDR3 is TGCAGTGCTAGAGACCGACGGAGGCACTACGAGCAGTACTTC.

Comments on this clonotype: Because the CDR3's place on the DNA is in doubt, the DNA is left out and the CDR3 is given as listed by TCRdb. V gene TRBV6-5 combines with J gene TRBJ1-4. The CDR3 spans 10 amino acids, including both terminal residues. The germline CDR1 and CDR2 sequences are MNHEY and SVGAGI. CDR3 sequence: CASSWENCFF.